The 4 T cell receptor beta chains below all came from one sample that was sequenced in a study of neurological immune-mediated disorders. TCRdb analysed the 5' RACE reads with MiXCR anew, one entry per CDR3 protein. The sample lists over 15,000 distinct CDR3 sequences, about 22% occurring once. Sequences were obtained from PBMCs. The source is a man aged 50 to 59 in good health.

This clonotype came up many times. The gene calls are TRBV7-2 and TRBJ2-3; TRBD2 agrees at 10 bases. Trimming at V came to 3 bases and at J to 5 bases, leaving 5 bases not matched to a gene. CDR1 and CDR2 (germline): SGHTA, FQGNSA. The CDR3 totals 15 residues. CDR3 residues: CASSFAGLAVDTQYF. In DNA, the CDR3 is TGTGCCAGCAGCTTTGCCGGACTAGCGGTAGATACGCAGTATTTT.

This clonotype occurred many times. J is TRBJ2-1 and V is TRBV12-3 or TRBV12-4; D gene ambiguous. The V end was cut by 2 bases, the J end by 7 bases, with 15 bases between. This CDR3 spans 15 amino acids. The DNA of the CDR3 is TGTGCCAGCAGTTTAAGTATTTCGCTGGCTAATGAGCAGTTCTTC. This translates into CASSLSISLANEQFF.

This clonotype has ten or more counts. This chain uses TRBV4-1 with TRBJ2-2; D unclear. V lost 1 base, J lost 5 bases, and 11 bases lay in between. Germline-derived CDR1 and CDR2 are MGHRA and YSYEKL. The CDR3 runs to 15 residues. The CDR3 loop reads CASSQGVPGTGELFF. CDR3 sequence (DNA): TGCGCCAGCAGCCAAGGGGTCCCCGGGACCGGGGAGCTGTTTTTT.

At least ten counts were recorded for this clonotype. The chain is built from TRBV7-2 and TRBJ1-6, with a tentative D call TRBD1 (6 bases). Trimming shortened V by 5 bases and J by 6 bases, and 20 bases separated the two germline ends. The CDR3 is 17 residues long. CDR1 SGHTA and CDR2 FQGNSA come from the germline V gene. This chain's CDR3 is CASSRTKGDLSNSPLHF. The CDR3 DNA follows: TGTGCCAGCAGCCGCACGAAGGGGGACTTAAGTAATTCACCCCTCCACTTT.